What follows describes a single TCR beta chain. The CDR3 spans 12 residues. The germline CDR1 and CDR2 sequences are SQVTM and ANQGSEA. V lost 5 bases and J lost 2, with 10 bases in between. This sample was taken from a study of T cell changes during pregnancy in multiple sclerosis. Sequenced by immunoSEQ multiplex PCR; TCRdb stores in-frame clones only, minus some. The table records more than 70,000 clones, approximately 92% of them present only once. This sequence originates from a female donor with multiple sclerosis, enrolled in a pregnancy study. The sample here was peripheral blood, taken before pregnancy. The chain couples TRBV29-1 to TRBJ2-7; a weak D match, TRBD2 (6 bases). DNA for the CDR3: TGCAGCGTTTTAGCGGAAGCCTACGAGCAGTACTTC. Translated: CSVLAEAYEQYF.